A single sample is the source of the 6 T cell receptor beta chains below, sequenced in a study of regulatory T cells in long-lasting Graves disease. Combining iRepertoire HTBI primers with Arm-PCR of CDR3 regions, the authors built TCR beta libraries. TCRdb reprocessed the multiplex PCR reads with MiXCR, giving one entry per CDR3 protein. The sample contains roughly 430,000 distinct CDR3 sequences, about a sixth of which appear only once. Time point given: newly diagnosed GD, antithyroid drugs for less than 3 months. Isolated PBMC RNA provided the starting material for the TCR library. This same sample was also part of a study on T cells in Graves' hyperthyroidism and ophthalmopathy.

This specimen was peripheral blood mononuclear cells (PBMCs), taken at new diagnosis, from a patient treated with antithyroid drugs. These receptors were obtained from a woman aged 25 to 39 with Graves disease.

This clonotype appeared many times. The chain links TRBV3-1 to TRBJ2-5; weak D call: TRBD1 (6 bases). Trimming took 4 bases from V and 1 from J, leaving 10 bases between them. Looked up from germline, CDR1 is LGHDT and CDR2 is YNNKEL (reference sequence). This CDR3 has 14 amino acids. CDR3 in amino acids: CASSPWDIQETQYF. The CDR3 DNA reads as TGTGCCAGCAGCCCTTGGGACATCCAAGAGACCCAGTACTTC.

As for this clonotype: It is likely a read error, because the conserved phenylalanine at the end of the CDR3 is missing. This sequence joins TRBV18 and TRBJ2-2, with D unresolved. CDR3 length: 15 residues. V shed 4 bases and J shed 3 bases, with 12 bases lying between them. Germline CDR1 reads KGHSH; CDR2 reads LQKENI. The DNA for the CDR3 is TGTGCCAGCTCACTCAACAACGGAGACACCGGGGAGCTGTTTCTT. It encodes CASSLNNGDTGELFL.

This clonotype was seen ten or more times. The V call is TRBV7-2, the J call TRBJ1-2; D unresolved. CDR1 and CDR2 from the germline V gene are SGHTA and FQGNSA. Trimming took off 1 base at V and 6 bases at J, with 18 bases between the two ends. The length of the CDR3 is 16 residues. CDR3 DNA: TGTGCCAGCAGCTTAGTAGGGAGGCGATCGGGCAATGGCTACACCTTC. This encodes CASSLVGRRSGNGYTF.

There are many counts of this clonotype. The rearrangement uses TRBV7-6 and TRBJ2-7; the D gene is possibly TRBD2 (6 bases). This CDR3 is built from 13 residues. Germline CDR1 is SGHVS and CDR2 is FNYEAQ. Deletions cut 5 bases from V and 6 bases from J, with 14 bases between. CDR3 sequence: CASSPGWGGEQYF. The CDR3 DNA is TGTGCCAGCAGCCCTGGGTGGGGAGGCGAGCAGTACTTC.

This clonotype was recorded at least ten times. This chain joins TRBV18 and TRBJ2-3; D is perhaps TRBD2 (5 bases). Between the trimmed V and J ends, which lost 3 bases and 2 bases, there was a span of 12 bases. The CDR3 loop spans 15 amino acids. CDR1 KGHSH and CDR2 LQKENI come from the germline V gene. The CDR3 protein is CASSPGAVTTDTQYF. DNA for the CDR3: TGTGCCAGCTCACCCGGAGCGGTGACCACAGATACGCAGTATTTT.

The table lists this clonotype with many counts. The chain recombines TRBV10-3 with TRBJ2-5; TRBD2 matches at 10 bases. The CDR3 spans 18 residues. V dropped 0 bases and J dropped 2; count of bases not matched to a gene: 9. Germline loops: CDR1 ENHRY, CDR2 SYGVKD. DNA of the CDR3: TGTGCCATCAGTGAGTCGGCCAGCGGGAGGGCCCAACAAGAGACCCAGTACTTC. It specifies CAISESASGRAQQETQYF.